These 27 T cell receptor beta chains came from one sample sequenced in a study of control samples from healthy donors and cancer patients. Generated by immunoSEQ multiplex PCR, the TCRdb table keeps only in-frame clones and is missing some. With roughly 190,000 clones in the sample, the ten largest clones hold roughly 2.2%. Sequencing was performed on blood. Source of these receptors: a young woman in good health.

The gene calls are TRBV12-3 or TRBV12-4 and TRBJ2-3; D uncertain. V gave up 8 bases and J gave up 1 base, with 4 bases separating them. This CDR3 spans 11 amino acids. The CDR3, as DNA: TGTGCCAGCGGGGGCACAGATACGCAGTATTTT. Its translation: CASGGTDTQYF.

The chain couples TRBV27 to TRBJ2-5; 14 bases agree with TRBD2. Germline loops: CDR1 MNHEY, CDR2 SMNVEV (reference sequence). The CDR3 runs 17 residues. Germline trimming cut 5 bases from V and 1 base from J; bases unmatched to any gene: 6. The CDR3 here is CASSRLAGGFSQETQYF. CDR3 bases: TGTGCCAGCAGTCGACTAGCGGGGGGGTTTAGCCAAGAGACCCAGTACTTC.

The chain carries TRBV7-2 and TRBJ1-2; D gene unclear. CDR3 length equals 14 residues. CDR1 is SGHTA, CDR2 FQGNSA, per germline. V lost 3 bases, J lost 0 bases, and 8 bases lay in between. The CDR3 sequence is CASSLAATNYGYTF. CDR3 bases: TGTGCCAGCAGCTTGGCAGCAACTAACTATGGCTACACCTTC.

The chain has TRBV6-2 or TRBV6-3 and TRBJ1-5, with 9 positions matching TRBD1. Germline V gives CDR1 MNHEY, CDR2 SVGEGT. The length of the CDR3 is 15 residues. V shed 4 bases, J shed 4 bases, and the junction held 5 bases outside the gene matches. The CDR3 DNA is TGTGCCAGCAGTTTAGACGACAGGGGGAATCAGCCCCAGCATTTT. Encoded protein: CASSLDDRGNQPQHF.

The CDR3 coding sequence is TGTGCCAGCAGGCCGGGACTAGCGGGCCTAAGGGCGGGCAATGAGCAGTTCTTC. This translates into CASRPGLAGLRAGNEQFF. The gene calls are TRBV7-8 and TRBJ2-1, with 12 bases that match TRBD2. Germline loops: CDR1 SGHVS, CDR2 FQNEAQ. The J segment lost 6 bases and the V segment lost 6 bases, leaving 15 bases of the junction unmatched. There are 18 residues in the CDR3.

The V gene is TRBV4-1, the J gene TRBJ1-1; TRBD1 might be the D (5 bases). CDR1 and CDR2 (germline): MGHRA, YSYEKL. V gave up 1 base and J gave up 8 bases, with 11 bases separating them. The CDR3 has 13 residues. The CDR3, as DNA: TGCGCCAGCAGCCAAGTATCCGGGGCGGAAGCTTTCTTT. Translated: CASSQVSGAEAFF.

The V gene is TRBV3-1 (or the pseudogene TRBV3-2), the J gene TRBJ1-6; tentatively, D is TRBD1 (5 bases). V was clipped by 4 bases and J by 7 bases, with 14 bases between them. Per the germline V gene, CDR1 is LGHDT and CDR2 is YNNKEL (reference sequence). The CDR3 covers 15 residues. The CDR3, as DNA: TGTGCCAGCAGCCTCGCGGGGACGAGAAATTCACCCCTCCACTTT. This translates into CASSLAGTRNSPLHF.

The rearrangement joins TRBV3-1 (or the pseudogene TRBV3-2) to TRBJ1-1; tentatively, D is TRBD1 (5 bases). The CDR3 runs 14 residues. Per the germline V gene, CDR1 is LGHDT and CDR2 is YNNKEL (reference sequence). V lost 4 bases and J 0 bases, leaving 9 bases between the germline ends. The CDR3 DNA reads TGTGCCAGCAGCCCCGACAGAATGAACACTGAAGCTTTCTTT. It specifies CASSPDRMNTEAFF.

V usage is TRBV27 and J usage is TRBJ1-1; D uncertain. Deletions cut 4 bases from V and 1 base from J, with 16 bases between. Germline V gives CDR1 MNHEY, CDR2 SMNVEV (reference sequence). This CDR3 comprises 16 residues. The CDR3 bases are TGTGCCAGCAGTTCCCACAGAGAGGGAAGGAACACTGAAGCTTTCTTT. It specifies CASSSHREGRNTEAFF.

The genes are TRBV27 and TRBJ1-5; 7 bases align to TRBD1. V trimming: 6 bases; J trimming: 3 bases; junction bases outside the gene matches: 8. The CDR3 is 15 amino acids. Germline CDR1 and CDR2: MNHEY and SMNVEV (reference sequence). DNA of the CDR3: TGTGCCAGCAGGGACTTGACAGGGCTCAATCAGCCCCAGCATTTT. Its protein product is CASRDLTGLNQPQHF.

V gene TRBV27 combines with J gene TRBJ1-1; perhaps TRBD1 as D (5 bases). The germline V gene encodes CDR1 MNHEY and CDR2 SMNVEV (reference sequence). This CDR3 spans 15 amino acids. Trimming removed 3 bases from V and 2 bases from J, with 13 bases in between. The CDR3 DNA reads TGTGCCAGCAGTTTCAGGGCAGGGCCTAACACTGAAGCTTTCTTT. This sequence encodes CASSFRAGPNTEAFF.

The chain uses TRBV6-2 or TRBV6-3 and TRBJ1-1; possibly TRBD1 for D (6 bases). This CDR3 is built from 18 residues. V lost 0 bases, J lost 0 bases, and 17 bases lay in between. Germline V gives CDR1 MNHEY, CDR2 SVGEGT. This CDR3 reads CASSYSPGVASLNTEAFF. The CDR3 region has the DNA TGTGCCAGCAGTTACTCCCCAGGGGTCGCATCGTTGAACACTGAAGCTTTCTTT.

CDR3 DNA: TGTGCCAGCAGTTCATTGGACAGGAACCAAGAGACCCAGTACTTC. It translates to CASSSLDRNQETQYF. The chain combines TRBV28 with TRBJ2-5; 7 bases map to TRBD1. V lost 4 bases, J lost 0 bases, and 5 bases stayed unmatched. CDR1 is MDHEN and CDR2 is SYDVKM in the germline V gene. The CDR3 has 15 residues.

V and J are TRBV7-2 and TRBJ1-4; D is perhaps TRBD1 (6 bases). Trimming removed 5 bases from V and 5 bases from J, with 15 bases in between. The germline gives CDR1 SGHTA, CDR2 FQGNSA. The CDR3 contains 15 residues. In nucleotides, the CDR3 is TGTGCCAGCAGCCGCAGTAGGGGGAGGAATGAAAAACTGTTTTTT. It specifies CASSRSRGRNEKLFF.

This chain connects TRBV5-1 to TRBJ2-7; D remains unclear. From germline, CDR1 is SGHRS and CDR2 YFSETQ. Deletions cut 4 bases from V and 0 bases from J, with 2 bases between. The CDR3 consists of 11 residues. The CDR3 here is CASSDSYEQYF. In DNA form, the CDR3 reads TGCGCCAGCAGCGACTCCTACGAGCAGTACTTC. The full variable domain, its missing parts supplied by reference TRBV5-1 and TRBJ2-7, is KAGVTQTPRYLIKTRGQQVTLSCSPISGHRSVSWYQQTPGQGLQFLFEYFSETQRNKGNFPGRFSGRQFSNSRSEMNVSTLELGDSALYLCASSDSYEQYFGPGTRLTVT.

In DNA, the CDR3 is TGTGCCAGCAGCCGGAAGACAGGAGTTTTTGTACCCCTCCACTTT. It translates to CASSRKTGVFVPLHF. The chain joins TRBV11-2 to TRBJ1-6, with a possible D match to TRBD1 (6 bases). Trimming removed 5 bases at V and 12 bases at J, with 20 bases between. The CDR3 contains 15 residues. CDR1 is SGHAT and CDR2 is FQNNGV in the germline V gene.

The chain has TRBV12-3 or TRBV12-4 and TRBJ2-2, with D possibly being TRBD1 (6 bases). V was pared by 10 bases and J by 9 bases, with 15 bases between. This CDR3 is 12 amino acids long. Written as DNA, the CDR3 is TGTGCCACCCAGACCGGGACAAGGGAGCTGTTTTTT. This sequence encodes CATQTGTRELFF.

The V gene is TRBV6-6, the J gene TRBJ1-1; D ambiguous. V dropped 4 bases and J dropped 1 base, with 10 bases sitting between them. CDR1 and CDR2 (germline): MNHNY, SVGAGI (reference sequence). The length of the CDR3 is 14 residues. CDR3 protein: CASSSHGENTEAFF. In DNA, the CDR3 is TGTGCCAGCAGTTCCCACGGGGAGAACACTGAAGCTTTCTTT.

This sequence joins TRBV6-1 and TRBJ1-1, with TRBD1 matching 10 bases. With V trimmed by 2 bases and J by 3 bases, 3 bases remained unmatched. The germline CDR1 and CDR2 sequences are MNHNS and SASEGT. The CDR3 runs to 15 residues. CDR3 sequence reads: CASSERTGGYTEAFF. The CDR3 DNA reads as TGTGCCAGCAGTGAAAGGACAGGGGGATACACTGAAGCTTTCTTT.

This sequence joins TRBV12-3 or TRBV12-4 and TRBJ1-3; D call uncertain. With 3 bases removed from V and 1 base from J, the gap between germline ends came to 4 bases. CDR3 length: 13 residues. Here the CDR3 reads CASSFRSGNTIYF. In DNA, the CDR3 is TGTGCCAGCAGTTTCCGGTCTGGAAACACCATATATTTT.

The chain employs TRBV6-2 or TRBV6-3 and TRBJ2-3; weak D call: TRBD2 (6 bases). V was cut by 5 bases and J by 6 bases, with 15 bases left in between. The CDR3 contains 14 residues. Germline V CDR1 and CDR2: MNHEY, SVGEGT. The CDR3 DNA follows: TGTGCCAGCAGTCACACCATAGGAGGGGATACGCAGTATTTT. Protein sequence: CASSHTIGGDTQYF.

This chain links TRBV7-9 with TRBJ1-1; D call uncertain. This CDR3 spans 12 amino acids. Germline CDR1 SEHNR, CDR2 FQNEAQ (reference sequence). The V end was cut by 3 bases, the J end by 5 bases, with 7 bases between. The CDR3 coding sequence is TGTGCCAGCAGCTTTATAGCGACTGAAGCTTTCTTT. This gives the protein CASSFIATEAFF.

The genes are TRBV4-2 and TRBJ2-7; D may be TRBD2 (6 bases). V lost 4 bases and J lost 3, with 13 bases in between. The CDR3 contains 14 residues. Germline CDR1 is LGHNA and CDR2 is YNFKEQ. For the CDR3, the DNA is TGTGCCAGCAGCCGGAGGGACGGGGACTACGAGCAGTACTTC. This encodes CASSRRDGDYEQYF.

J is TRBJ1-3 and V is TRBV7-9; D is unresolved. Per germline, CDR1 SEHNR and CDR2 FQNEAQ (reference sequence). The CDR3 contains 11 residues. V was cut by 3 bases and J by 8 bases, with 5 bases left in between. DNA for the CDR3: TGTGCCAGCAGCTTCGAGGACACCATATATTTT. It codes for CASSFEDTIYF.

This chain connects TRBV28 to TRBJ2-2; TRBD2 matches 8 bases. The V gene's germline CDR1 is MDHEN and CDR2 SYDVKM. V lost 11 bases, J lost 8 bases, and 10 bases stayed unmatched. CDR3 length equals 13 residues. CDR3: CAAGLEFWGELFF. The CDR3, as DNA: TGTGCCGCGGGACTAGAGTTTTGGGGGGAGCTGTTTTTT. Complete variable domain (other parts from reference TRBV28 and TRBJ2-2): DVKVTQSSRYLVKRTGEKVFLECVQDMDHENMFWYRQDPGLGLRLIYFSYDVKMKEKGDIPEGYSVSREKKERFSLILESASTNQTSMYLCAAGLEFWGELFFGEGSRLTVL.

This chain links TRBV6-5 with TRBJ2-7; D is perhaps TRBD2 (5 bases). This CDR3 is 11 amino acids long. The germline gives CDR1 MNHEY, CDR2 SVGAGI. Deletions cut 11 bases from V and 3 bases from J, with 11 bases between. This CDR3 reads CASGSHYEQYF. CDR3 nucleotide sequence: TGTGCCTCGGGGTCGCACTACGAGCAGTACTTC.

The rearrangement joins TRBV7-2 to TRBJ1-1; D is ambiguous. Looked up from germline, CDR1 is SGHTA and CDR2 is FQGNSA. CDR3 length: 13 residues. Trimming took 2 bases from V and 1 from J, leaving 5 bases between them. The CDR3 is CASSLHTNTEAFF. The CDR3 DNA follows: TGTGCCAGCAGCTTACACACGAACACTGAAGCTTTCTTT.